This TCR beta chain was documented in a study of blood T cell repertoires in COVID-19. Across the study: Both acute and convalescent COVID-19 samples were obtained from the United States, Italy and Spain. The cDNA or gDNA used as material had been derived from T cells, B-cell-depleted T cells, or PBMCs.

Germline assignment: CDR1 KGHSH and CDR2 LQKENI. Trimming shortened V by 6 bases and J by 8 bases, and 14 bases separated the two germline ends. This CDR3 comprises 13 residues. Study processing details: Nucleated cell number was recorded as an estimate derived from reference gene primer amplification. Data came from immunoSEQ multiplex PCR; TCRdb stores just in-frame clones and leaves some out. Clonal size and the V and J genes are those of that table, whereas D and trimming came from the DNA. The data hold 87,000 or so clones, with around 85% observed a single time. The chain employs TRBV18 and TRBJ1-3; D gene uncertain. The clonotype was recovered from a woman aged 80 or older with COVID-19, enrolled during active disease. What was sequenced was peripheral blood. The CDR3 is CASSPGVGDTIYF. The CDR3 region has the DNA TGTGCCAGCTCTCCCGGGGTCGGAGACACCATATATTTT.